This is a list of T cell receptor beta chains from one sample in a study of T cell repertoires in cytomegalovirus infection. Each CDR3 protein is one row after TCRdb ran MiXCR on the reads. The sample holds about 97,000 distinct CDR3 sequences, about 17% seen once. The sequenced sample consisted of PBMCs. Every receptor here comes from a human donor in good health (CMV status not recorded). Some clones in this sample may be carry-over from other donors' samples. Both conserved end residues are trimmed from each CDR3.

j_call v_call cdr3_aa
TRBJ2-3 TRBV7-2 ASSLSGTQSGDTQY
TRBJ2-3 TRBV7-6 ASSLLRGRTDTQY
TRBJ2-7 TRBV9 ASSVGQGTYEQY
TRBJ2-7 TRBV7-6 ASSLNRGEEQY
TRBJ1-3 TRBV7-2 ASSPINIFVGNTIY
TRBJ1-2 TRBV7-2 ASSRNRVGGYT
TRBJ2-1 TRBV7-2 ASSPAGVKGDEQF
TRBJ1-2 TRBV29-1 SVTSAGRAYGYT
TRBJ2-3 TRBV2 ASDLQGADTQY
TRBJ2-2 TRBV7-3 ASSFASLDGELF
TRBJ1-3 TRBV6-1 ASSAYHLSSGNTIY
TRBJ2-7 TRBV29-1 SVVFPLMEGATYEQY
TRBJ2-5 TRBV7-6 ASISPGETQY
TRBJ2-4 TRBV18 ASSSPDRGEHIQY
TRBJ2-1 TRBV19 ASSTLGSYNEQF
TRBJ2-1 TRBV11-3 ASSARTGVYNEQF
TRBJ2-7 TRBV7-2 ASSLEQGYEQY
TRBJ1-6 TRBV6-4 ASSDSANSPLH
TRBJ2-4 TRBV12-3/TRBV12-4 ASSGQAGGKNIQY
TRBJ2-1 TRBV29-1 SAQSSYNEQF
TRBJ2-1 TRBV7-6 ASSLTLYIGTGVDEQF
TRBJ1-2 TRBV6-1 ASSSWDWGYYT
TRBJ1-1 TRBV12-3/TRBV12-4 ASSRDRPGLTEAF
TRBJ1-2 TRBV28 ASSSKFYGYT
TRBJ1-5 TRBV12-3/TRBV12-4 AVEGPGDQPQH
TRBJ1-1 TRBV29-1 SVAGTGGDTEAF
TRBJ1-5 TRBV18 ASSSTTGGSEPQH
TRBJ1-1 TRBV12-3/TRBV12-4 ASSFMGPGAF
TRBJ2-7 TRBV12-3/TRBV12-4 ASSFSGVRSYEQY
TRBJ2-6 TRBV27 ASSLSGLSGANVLT
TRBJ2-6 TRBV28 ATLDRVLLVLT
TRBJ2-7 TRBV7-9 ASSPIMGGNYEQY
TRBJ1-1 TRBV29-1 SVIFGGGALNTEAF
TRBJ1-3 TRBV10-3 AIRSGTDPGNTIY
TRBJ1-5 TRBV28 ANKGSGGNQPQH
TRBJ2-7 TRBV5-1 ASSPEPGGYEQY
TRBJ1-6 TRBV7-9 ASSQGTANSPLH